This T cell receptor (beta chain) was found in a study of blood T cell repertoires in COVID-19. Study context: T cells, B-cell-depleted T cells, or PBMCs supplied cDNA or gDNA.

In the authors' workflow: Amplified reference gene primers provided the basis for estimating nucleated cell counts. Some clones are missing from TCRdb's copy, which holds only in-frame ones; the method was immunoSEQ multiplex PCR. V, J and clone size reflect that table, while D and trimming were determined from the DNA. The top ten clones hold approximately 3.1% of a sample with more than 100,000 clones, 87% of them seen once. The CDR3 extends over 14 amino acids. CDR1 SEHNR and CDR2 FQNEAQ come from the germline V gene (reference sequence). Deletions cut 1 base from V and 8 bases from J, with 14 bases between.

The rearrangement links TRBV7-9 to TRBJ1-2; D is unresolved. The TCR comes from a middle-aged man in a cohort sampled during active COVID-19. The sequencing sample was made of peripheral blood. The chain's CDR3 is CASSLGAGSRGYTF. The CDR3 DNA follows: TGTGCCAGCAGCTTAGGGGCGGGATCGAGAGGCTACACCTTC. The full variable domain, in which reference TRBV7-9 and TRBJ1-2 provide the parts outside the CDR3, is DTGVSQNPRHKITKRGQNVTFRCDPISEHNRLYWYRQTLGQGPEFLTYFQNEAQLEKSRLLSDRFSAERPKGSFSTLEIQRTEQGDSAMYLCASSLGAGSRGYTFGSGTRLTVV.